A single sample is the source of the 20 T cell receptor beta chains below, sequenced in a study of T cells in Graves' hyperthyroidism and ophthalmopathy (dated by TCRdb to between 2018 and 2020). Library construction relied on multiplex PCR. The run used an Illumina HiSeq 2000. Amplification of TCR beta CDR3 regions was carried out from RNA transcripts. The first round of RT-PCR for the TCR CDR3 was performed with the HTBI primer set and the Qiagen OneStep RT-PCR kit. TCRdb reworked the public reads: Q25 trimming with fastp, MiXCR clone assembly, productive beta chains retained. Each CDR3 protein gets just one entry, which takes the most common genes and DNA from the rows behind it. The sample profile shows over 700,000 distinct CDR3 sequences; 15% to 20% of them were found once. 16% of the sample is in the top ten clones. The sample taken for sequencing was blood. The origin of the receptors is a woman aged 50 to 65 with Graves' hyperthyroidism that later progressed to Graves' ophthalmopathy.

This clonotype was seen more than once but under ten times. This chain joins TRBV10-2 and TRBJ1-6; TRBD1 aligns across 7 bases. This CDR3 region has 14 residues. Trimming cost V 2 bases and J 9 bases; bases outside gene matches: 4. Germline CDR1 WSHSY, CDR2 SAAADI. The CDR3 reads CASSEGQVGSPLHF. In DNA, the CDR3 is TGCGCCAGCAGTGAGGGACAGGTCGGTTCACCCCTCCACTTT.

To note about this clonotype: Just one base apart from a much larger clone, this may be a read error. No conserved phenylalanine or tryptophan ends this CDR3, so it is likely a read error. The rearrangement joins TRBV5-1 to TRBJ2-7, with 7 bases fitting TRBD1. V shed 0 bases and J 7 bases; nucleotides not matched to a gene: 7. CDR3 length: 14 amino acids. The germline V gene encodes CDR1 SGHRS and CDR2 YFSETQ. The CDR3 DNA sequence: TGCGCCAGCAGCTTGGAGGGGGCACTGGGTGAGCAGTACCTC. Amino acids: CASSLEGALGEQYL.

This clonotype was seen just once. The rearrangement uses TRBV12-3 or TRBV12-4 and TRBJ2-1; D call uncertain. The CDR3 runs to 14 residues. V lost 6 bases and J lost 0, with 9 bases in between. The CDR3 nucleotides read TGTGCCAGCAGAAGGGCGAGCTCCTACAATGAGCAGTTCTTC. Translating gives CASRRASSYNEQFF.

The genes are TRBV6-1 and TRBJ1-3, with 8 bases matching TRBD1. J gave up 3 bases and V 10 bases, and 8 bases lay outside the gene matches. Germline lookup yields CDR1 MNHNS and CDR2 SASEGT. The CDR3 loop spans 14 amino acids. CDR3 residues: CATRGQALGNTIYF. The CDR3 DNA is TGTGCCACCCGGGGACAGGCTCTTGGAAACACCATATATTTT.

This clonotype showed up just a few times. This chain joins TRBV5-1 and TRBJ2-7; 10 positions agree with TRBD1. This CDR3 has 15 residues. Germline V lookup: CDR1 SGHRS, CDR2 YFSETQ. The V and J ends lost 3 bases and 7 bases, in that order; junction bases with no gene match: 10. The CDR3 sequence: CASSYRQGAIEEQYF. The CDR3, as DNA: TGCGCCAGCAGCTACCGACAGGGGGCGATAGAAGAGCAGTACTTC.

Only a few counts were recorded for this clonotype. The chain has TRBV20-1 and TRBJ2-1; 9 bases map to TRBD1. The junction had 13 bases not matched to a gene; V was cut back by 1 base and J by 0 bases. CDR1 is DFQATT and CDR2 is SNEGSKA in the germline V gene (reference sequence). The CDR3 length is 19 residues. The DNA for the CDR3 is TGCAGTGCTAGAGGATCGCGGGACAGGGATAAAAGCTCCTACAATGAGCAGTTCTTC. Protein: CSARGSRDRDKSSYNEQFF.

This clonotype turned up a few times. V is TRBV4-1 and J is TRBJ1-5; D is ambiguous. Germline loops: CDR1 MGHRA, CDR2 YSYEKL. Trimming removed 4 bases from V and 3 bases from J, with 16 bases in between. The CDR3 spans 16 residues. The CDR3 loop reads CASSPRGLGNNQPQHF. CDR3 coding DNA: TGCGCCAGCAGCCCCCGTGGGCTGGGGAACAATCAGCCCCAGCATTTT.

The sample holds a few counts of this clonotype. In nucleotides, the CDR3 is TGTGCCAGCAGCGTACTCGGGACAGGGGAAAATGAAAAACTGTTTTTT. Translating it yields CASSVLGTGENEKLFF. The V gene is TRBV9, the J gene TRBJ1-4, with 10 bases lining up with TRBD1. CDR3 length: 16 amino acids. Germline CDR1 reads SGDLS; CDR2 reads YYNGEE. The V gene end was trimmed by 1 base and the J gene end by 5 bases; junction bases not matched to a gene: 5.

The table lists this clonotype with many counts. This chain connects TRBV5-1 to TRBJ2-3, with D perhaps given as TRBD1 or TRBD2 (5 bases each). The V end was cut by 0 bases, the J end by 6 bases, with 14 bases between. CDR1 is SGHRS and CDR2 is YFSETQ in the germline V gene. The CDR3 spans 15 residues. The CDR3 nucleotides are TGCGCCAGCAGCTTGGAAGTGAGGGGAAGGGATACGCAGTATTTT. This gives the protein CASSLEVRGRDTQYF.

This clonotype was counted at least ten times. The V and J genes are TRBV11-2 and TRBJ1-6; the D is unclear. CDR3 size: 15 residues. CDR1 and CDR2 (germline): SGHAT, FQNNGV. V shed 1 base and J shed 3 bases, with 7 bases lying between them. CDR3 loop: CASSLVPDYNSPLHF. The CDR3 region has the DNA TGTGCCAGCAGCTTAGTCCCGGACTATAATTCACCCCTCCACTTT.

This rearrangement joins TRBV20-1 to TRBJ1-5; D remains unclear. Trimming pared 0 bases from V and 4 bases from J, leaving 10 bases between. The germline CDR1 and CDR2 sequences are DFQATT and SNEGSKA (reference sequence). The CDR3 sequence is 14 residues long. This chain's CDR3 is CSAREGGRNQPQHF. The CDR3 DNA reads as TGCAGTGCTAGAGAGGGCGGAAGAAATCAGCCCCAGCATTTT.

This clonotype showed up just a few times. This CDR3 is CASTDWSTDTQYF. Written as DNA, the CDR3 is TGTGCCAGCACTGACTGGAGCACAGATACGCAGTATTTT. This chain joins TRBV2 and TRBJ2-3; D not certain. Germline V gene lookup returns CDR1 SNHLY and CDR2 FYNNEI. This CDR3 is 13 amino acids long. V lost 7 bases, J lost 0 bases, and 8 bases lay in between.

The chain has TRBV6-6 and TRBJ1-2; D perhaps matches TRBD1 (5 bases). This CDR3 is built from 15 residues. Germline values: CDR1 MNHNY, CDR2 SVGAGI (reference sequence). V lost 2 bases and J lost 4, with 14 bases in between. CDR3 coding DNA: TGTGCCAGCAGTTACGCTGACAGAGTATTCTATGGCTACACCTTC. Its protein product is CASSYADRVFYGYTF.

The CDR3 sequence is CSVPPPGGGGYTF. For the CDR3, the DNA is TGCAGTGTCCCGCCCCCCGGGGGCGGTGGCTACACCTTC. V usage is TRBV20-1 and J usage is TRBJ1-2, with D tentatively TRBD1 (6 bases). Trimming pared 7 bases from V and 7 bases from J, leaving 19 bases between. The CDR3 runs to 13 residues. Looked up from germline, CDR1 is DFQATT and CDR2 is SNEGSKA (reference sequence).

The chain couples TRBV12-3 or TRBV12-4 to TRBJ1-4; 9 positions agree with TRBD1. Unmatched junction bases numbered 11, after V lost 7 bases and J lost 8 bases. This CDR3 contains 15 residues. CDR3 coding DNA: TGTGCCAGCATCGGGACAGGGCTCTTCGGGGAAAAACTGTTTTTT. The encoded protein is CASIGTGLFGEKLFF.

This chain links TRBV2 with TRBJ1-1, with 11 bases matching TRBD1. This CDR3 contains 14 residues. After removal of 4 bases from V and 5 bases from J, the junction contained 3 bases not matched to a gene. From germline, CDR1 is SNHLY and CDR2 FYNNEI. CDR3 nucleotide sequence: TGTGCCAGCAGTGGGACAGGGGGCTTTACTGAAGCTTTCTTT. This codes for CASSGTGGFTEAFF.

This chain joins TRBV5-6 and TRBJ2-1; D is undetermined. Germline CDR1 and CDR2: SGHDT and YYEEEE. V was shortened by 6 bases and J by 3 bases, with 13 bases between the two germline ends. This CDR3 has 14 amino acids. CDR3 loop: CASKTIPDYNEQFF. Written as DNA, the CDR3 is TGTGCCAGCAAAACCATTCCGGACTACAATGAGCAGTTCTTC.

This clonotype was observed at least ten times. The chain uses TRBV2 and TRBJ2-7, with D possibly being TRBD1 or TRBD2 (7 bases each). V lost 1 base, J lost 2 bases, and 12 bases lay in between. Germline loops: CDR1 SNHLY, CDR2 FYNNEI. This CDR3 spans 15 amino acids. The CDR3 protein is CASSEGAGQTYEQYF. The CDR3 DNA reads TGTGCCAGCAGTGAAGGAGCGGGACAGACCTACGAGCAGTACTTC. Using reference TRBV2 and TRBJ2-7 for the parts outside the CDR3, the full variable domain is EPEVTQTPSHQVTQMGQEVILRCVPISNHLYFYWYRQILGQKVEFLVSFYNNEISEKSEIFDDQFSVERPDGSNFTLKIRSTKLEDSAMYFCASSEGAGQTYEQYFGPGTRLTVT.

The sample holds many counts of this clonotype. The genes are TRBV12-3 or TRBV12-4 and TRBJ2-5, with a tentative D call TRBD2 (6 bases). V shed 7 bases and J shed 5 bases, with 17 bases lying between them. The length of the CDR3 is 14 residues. DNA for the CDR3: TGTGCCAGCACCCTCGACACCCGGGGGGAGACCCAGTACTTC. Translated: CASTLDTRGETQYF.

This clonotype showed up many times. The rearrangement joins TRBV7-9 to TRBJ2-7; 7 bases are shared with TRBD1. The CDR3 extends over 15 amino acids. V was pared by 4 bases and J by 5 bases, with 11 bases of the junction left unmatched. The germline V gene has CDR1 SEHNR and CDR2 FQNEAQ (reference sequence). The CDR3 loop is CASSSGQATSDEQYF. CDR3 DNA: TGTGCCAGCAGCTCCGGACAGGCTACCTCAGACGAGCAGTACTTC.